The clone carrying this T cell receptor (beta chain) was seen repeatedly, ten times or more. Its antigen is unidentified. The data originate from a study of naive and memory T cell subsets. Study conclusions and caveats: Diversity fell and Gini index rose from naive through CM, EM, EMRA. Naive repertoires, especially CD8, held a few larger clonotypes, possibly memory cells re-expressing CD45RA.

An equimolar mix of two oligonucleotides served as the beta constant-region primer for TRBC1 and TRBC2. Four rounds of PCR amplified the ligated cDNA using nested alpha and beta constant-region primers plus SP2. TCRdb reprocessed the UMI-ligation and nested PCR reads via MiXCR and lists one record per CDR3 protein. The sample holds over 65,000 distinct CDR3 sequences, 9% seen once. Separate alpha and beta amplification began at the second PCR step. CD8 T cells were positively selected from what remained after CD4 positive selection. The TCR originated in a human donor in good health. The sequencing sample was made of naive CD8+ T cells from blood.

The CDR3 spells CASSPWTGPEAFF. In DNA, the CDR3 is TGTGCCAGCAGTCCCTGGACAGGGCCTGAAGCTTTCTTT. The rearrangement joins TRBV27 to TRBJ1-1; 8 positions agree with TRBD1. Trimming took 5 bases from V and 6 from J; bases not matched to a gene: 5. The V gene's germline CDR1 is MNHEY and CDR2 SMNVEV (reference sequence). The CDR3 is 13 amino acids.